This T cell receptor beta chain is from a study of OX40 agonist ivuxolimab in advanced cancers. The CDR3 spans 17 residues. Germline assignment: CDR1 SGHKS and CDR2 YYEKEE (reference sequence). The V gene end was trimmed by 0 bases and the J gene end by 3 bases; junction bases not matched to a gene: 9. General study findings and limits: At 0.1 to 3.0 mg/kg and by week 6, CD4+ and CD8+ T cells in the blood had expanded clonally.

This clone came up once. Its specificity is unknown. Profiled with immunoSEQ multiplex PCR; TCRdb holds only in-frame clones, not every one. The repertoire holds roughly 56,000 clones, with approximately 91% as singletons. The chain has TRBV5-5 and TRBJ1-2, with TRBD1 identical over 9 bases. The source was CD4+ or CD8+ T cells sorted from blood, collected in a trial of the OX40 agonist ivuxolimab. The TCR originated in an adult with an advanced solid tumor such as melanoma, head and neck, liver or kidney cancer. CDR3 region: CASSLERQGEIDYGYTF. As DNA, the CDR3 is TGTGCCAGCAGCTTGGAAAGACAGGGGGAAATTGACTATGGCTACACCTTC.